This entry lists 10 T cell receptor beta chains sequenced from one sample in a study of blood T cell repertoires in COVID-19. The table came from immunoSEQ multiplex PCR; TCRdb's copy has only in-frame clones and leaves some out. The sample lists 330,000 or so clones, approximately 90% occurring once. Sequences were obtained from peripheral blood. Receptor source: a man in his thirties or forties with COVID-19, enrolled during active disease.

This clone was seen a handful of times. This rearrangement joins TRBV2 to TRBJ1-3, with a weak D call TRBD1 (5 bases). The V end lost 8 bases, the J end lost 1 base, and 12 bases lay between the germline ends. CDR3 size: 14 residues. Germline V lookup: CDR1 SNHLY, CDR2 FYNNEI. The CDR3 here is CASLRGGSGNTIYF. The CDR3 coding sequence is TGTGCCAGCCTACGGGGGGGGTCTGGAAACACCATATATTTT.

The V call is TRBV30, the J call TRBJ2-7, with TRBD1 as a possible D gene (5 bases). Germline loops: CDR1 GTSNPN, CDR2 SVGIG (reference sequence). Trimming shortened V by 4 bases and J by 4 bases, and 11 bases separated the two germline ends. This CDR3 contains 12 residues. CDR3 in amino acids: CAWKQATYEQYF. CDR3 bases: TGTGCCTGGAAACAGGCGACATACGAGCAGTACTTC. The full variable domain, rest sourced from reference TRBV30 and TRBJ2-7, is SQTIHQWPATLVQPVGSPLSLECTVEGTSNPNLYWYRQAAGRGLQLLFYSVGIGQISSEVPQNLSASRPQDRQFILSSKKLLLSDSGFYLCAWKQATYEQYFGPGTRLTVT.

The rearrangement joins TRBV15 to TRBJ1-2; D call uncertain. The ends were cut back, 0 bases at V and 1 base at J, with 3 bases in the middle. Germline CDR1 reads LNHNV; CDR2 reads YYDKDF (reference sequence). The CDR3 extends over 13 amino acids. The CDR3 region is CATSRDLNYGYTF. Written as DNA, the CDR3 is TGTGCCACCAGCAGAGATCTTAACTATGGCTACACCTTC.

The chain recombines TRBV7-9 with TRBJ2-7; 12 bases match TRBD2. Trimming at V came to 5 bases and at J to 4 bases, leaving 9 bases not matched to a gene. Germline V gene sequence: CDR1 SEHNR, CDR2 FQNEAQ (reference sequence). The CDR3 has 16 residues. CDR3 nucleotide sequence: TGTGCCAGCAGCGCTCCTAGCGGGGGGGCTAAGTACGAGCAGTACTTC. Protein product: CASSAPSGGAKYEQYF.

CDR3 bases: TGTGCCAGCAGCGTTGACAGGGCGCTCCCCTACGAGCAGTACTTC. Its translation is CASSVDRALPYEQYF. The rearrangement joins TRBV5-6 to TRBJ2-7; 7 bases map to TRBD1. Germline trimming cut 4 bases from V and 2 bases from J; bases unmatched to any gene: 9. From germline, CDR1 is SGHDT and CDR2 YYEEEE. The CDR3 spans 15 residues.

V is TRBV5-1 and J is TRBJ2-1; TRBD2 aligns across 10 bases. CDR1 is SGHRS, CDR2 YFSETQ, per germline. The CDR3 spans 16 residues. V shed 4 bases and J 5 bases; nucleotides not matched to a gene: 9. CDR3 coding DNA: TGCGCCAGCAGCGGACGACTAGCGGGCTCGCACAATGAGCAGTTCTTC. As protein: CASSGRLAGSHNEQFF.

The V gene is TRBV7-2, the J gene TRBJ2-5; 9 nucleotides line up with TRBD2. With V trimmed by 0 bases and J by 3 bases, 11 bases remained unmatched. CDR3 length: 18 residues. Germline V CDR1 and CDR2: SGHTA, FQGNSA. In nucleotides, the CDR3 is TGTGCCAGCAGCTTAGCTTTGGGTAGCGGGAGAAGGGAAGAGACCCAGTACTTC. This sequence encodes CASSLALGSGRREETQYF.

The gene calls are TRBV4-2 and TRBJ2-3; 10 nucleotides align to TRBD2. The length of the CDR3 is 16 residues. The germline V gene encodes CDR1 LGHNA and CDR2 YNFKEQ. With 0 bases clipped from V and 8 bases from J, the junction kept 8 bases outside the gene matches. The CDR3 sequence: CASSQEQRGGQVTQYF. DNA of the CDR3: TGTGCCAGCAGCCAAGAGCAGCGGGGGGGCCAAGTTACGCAGTATTTT.

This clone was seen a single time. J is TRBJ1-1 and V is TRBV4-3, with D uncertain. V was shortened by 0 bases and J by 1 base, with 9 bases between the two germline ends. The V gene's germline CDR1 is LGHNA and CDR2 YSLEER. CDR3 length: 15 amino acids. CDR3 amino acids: CASSQDHAENTEAFF. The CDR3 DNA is TGCGCCAGCAGCCAAGATCACGCAGAGAACACTGAAGCTTTCTTT.

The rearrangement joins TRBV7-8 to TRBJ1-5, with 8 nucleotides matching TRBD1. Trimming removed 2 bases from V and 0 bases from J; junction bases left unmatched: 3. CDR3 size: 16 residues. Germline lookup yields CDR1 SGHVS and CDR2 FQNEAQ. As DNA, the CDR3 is TGTGCCAGCAGCTTAACAGGGGGGATTAGCAATCAGCCCCAGCATTTT. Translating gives CASSLTGGISNQPQHF.